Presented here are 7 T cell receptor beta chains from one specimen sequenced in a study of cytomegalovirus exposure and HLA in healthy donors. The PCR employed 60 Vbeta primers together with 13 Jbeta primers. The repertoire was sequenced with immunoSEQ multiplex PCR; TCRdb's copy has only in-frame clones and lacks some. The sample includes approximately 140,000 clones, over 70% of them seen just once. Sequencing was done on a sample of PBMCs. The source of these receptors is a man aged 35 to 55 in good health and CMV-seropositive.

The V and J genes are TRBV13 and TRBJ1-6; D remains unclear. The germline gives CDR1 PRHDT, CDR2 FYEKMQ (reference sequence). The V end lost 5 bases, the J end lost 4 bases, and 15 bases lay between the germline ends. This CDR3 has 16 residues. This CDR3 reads CASSPDRVEYNSPLHF. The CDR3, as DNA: TGTGCCAGCAGCCCCGATCGGGTCGAGTATAATTCACCCCTCCACTTT.

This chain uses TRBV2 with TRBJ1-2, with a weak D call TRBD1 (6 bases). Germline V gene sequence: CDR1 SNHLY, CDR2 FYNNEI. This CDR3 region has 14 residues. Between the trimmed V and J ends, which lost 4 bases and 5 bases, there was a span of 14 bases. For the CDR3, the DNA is TGTGCCAGCAGTGTAGGGGGACGAACATATGGCTACACCTTC. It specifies CASSVGGRTYGYTF.

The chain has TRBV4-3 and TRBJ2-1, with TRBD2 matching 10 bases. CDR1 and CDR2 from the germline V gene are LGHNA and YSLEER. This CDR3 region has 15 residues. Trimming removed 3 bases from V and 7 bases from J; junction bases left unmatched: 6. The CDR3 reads CASSQERGGGNEQFF. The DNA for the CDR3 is TGCGCCAGCAGCCAGGAGCGGGGGGGCGGAAATGAGCAGTTCTTC.

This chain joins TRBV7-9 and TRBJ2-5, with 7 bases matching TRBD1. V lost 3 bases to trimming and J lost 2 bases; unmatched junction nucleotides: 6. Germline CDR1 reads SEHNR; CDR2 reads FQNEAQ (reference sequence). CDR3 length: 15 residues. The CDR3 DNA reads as TGTGCCAGCAGCTTTGCCAGGGGACAGCAAGAGACCCAGTACTTC. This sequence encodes CASSFARGQQETQYF.

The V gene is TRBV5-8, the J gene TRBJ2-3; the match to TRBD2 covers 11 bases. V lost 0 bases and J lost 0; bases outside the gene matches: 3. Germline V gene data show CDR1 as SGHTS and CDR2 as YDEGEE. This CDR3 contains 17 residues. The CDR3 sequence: CASSLARTSGSTDTQYF. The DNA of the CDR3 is TGTGCCAGCAGCTTGGCCCGGACTAGCGGGAGCACAGATACGCAGTATTTT. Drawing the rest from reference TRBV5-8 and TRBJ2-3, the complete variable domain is EAGVTQSPTHLIKTRGQQATLRCSPISGHTSVYWYQQALGLGLQFLLWYDEGEERNRGNFPPRFSGRQFPNYSSELNVNALELEDSALYLCASSLARTSGSTDTQYFGPGTRLTVL.

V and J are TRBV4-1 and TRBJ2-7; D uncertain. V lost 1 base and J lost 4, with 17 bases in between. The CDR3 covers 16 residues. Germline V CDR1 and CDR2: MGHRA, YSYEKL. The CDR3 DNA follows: TGCGCCAGCAGCCAAGGAACGACGGCGGTCGGGTACGAGCAGTACTTC. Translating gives CASSQGTTAVGYEQYF.

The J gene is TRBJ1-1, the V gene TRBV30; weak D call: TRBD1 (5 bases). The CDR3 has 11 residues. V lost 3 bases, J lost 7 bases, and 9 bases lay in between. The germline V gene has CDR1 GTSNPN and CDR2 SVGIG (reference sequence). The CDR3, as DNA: TGTGCCTGGAGAGCCGACAGTGAAGCTTTCTTT. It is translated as CAWRADSEAFF.